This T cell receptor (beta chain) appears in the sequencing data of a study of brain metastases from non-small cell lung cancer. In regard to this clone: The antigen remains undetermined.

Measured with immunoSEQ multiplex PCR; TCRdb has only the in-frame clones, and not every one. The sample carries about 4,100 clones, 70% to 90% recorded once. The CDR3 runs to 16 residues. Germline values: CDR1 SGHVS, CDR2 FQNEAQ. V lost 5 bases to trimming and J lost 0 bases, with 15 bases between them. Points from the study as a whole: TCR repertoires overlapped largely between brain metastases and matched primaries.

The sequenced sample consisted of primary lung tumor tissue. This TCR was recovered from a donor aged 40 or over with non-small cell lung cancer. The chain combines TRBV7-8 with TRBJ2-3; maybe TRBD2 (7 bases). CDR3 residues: CASSAIGGPSTDTQYF. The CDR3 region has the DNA TGTGCCAGCAGCGCAATCGGGGGGCCCAGCACAGATACGCAGTATTTT.